The entry below describes one T cell receptor (beta chain). The source of the sample is a study of cytotoxic CD8 clonotypes in ibrutinib-treated CLL. V shed 2 bases, J shed 3 bases, and the junction held 7 bases outside the gene matches. Germline V gene data show CDR1 as SGHTA and CDR2 as FQGTGA. This CDR3 contains 17 residues. A 1 in 200,000 to 1 in 1 million T cell depth was the sequencing target. The protocol was immunoSEQ multiplex PCR, while the TCRdb copy is restricted to in-frame clones and leaves out a portion. The sample consists of 60,000 to 75,000 clones, about nine tenths of them appearing once.

The genes are TRBV7-3 and TRBJ1-2; 12 bases are shared with TRBD1. This TCR derives from a human donor with chronic lymphocytic leukemia. Specimen: PBMCs, collected after 12 months of ibrutinib treatment. The CDR3 sequence: CASSLEPGQGAYYGYTF. CDR3 DNA sequence: TGTGCCAGCAGCTTAGAGCCGGGACAGGGGGCGTACTATGGCTACACCTTC. The full variable domain, in which reference TRBV7-3 and TRBJ1-2 provide the parts outside the CDR3, is GAGVSQTPSNKVTEKGKYVELRCDPISGHTALYWYRQSLGQGPEFLIYFQGTGAADDSGLPNDRFFAVRPEGSVSTLKIQRTERGDSAVYLCASSLEPGQGAYYGYTFGSGTRLTVV.